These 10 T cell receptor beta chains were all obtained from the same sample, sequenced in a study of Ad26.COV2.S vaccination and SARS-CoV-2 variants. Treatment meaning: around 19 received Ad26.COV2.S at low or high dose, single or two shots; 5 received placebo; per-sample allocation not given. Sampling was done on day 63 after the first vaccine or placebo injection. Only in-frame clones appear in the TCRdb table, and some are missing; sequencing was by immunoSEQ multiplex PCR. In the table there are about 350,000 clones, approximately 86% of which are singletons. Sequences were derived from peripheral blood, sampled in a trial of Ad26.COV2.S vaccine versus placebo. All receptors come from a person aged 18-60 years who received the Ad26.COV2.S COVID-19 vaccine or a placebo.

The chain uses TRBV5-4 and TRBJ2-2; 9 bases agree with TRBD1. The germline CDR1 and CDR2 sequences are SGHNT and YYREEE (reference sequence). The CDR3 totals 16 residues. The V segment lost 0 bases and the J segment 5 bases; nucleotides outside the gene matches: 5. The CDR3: CASSLVGQGKTGELFF. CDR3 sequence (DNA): TGTGCCAGCAGCTTGGTAGGACAGGGGAAGACCGGGGAGCTGTTTTTT. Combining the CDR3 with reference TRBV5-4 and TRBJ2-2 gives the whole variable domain ETGVTQSPTHLIKTRGQQVTLRCSSQSGHNTVSWYQQALGQGPQFIFQYYREEENGRGNFPPRFSGLQFPNYSSELNVNALELDDSALYLCASSLVGQGKTGELFFGEGSRLTVL.

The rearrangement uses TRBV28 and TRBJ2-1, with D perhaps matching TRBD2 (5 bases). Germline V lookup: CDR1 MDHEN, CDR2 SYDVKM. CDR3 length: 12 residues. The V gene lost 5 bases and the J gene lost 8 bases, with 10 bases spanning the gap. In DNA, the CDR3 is TGTGCCAGCAGTCGTTCGGAGGATGAGCAGTTCTTC. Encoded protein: CASSRSEDEQFF. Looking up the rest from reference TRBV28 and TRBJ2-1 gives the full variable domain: DVKVTQSSRYLVKRTGEKVFLECVQDMDHENMFWYRQDPGLGLRLIYFSYDVKMKEKGDIPEGYSVSREKKERFSLILESASTNQTSMYLCASSRSEDEQFFGPGTRLTVL.

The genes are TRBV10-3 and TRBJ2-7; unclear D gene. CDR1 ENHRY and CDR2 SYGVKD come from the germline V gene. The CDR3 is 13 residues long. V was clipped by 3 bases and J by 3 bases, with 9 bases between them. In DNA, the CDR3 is TGTGCCATCAGTGATATTGGGATCTACGAGCAGTACTTC. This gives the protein CAISDIGIYEQYF.

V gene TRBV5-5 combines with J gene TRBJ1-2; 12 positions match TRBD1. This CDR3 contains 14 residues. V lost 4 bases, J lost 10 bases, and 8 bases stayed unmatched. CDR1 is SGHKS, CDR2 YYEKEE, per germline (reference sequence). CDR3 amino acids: CASSPGQGAPTYTF. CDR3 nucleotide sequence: TGTGCCAGCAGCCCGGGACAGGGGGCCCCAACCTACACCTTC.

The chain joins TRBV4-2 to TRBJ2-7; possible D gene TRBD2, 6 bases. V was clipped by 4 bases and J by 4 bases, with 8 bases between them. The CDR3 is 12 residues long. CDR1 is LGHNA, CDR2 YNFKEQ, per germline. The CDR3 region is CASSPGGYEQYF. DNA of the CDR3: TGTGCCAGCAGCCCTGGGGGGTACGAGCAGTACTTC.

The CDR3 spells CSASSGRANEQYF. The CDR3 nucleotides are TGCAGTGCTAGTTCCGGCAGGGCTAACGAGCAGTACTTC. The V and J genes are TRBV20-1 and TRBJ2-7; D is perhaps TRBD1 (5 bases). This CDR3 is 13 amino acids long. Germline CDR1 reads DFQATT; CDR2 reads SNEGSKA (reference sequence). Trimming removed 3 bases from V and 5 bases from J, with 14 bases in between.

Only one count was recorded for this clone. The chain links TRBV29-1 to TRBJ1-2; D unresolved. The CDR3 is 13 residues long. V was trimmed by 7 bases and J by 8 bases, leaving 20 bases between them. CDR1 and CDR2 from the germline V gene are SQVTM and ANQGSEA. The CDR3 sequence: CSAGPLGSEGYTF. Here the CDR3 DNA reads TGCAGCGCTGGACCATTGGGTTCAGAAGGCTACACCTTC. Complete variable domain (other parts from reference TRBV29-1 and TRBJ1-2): SAVISQKPSRDICQRGTSLTIQCQVDSQVTMMFWYRQQPGQSLTLIATANQGSEATYESGFVIDKFPISRPNLTFSTLTVSNMSPEDSSIYLCSAGPLGSEGYTFGSGTRLTVV.

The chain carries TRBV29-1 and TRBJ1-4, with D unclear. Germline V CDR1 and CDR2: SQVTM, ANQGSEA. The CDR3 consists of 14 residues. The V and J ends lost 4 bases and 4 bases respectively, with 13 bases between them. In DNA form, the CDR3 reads TGCAGCGTTGCTCTCCAGTCGGTTAATGAAAAACTGTTTTTT. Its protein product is CSVALQSVNEKLFF.

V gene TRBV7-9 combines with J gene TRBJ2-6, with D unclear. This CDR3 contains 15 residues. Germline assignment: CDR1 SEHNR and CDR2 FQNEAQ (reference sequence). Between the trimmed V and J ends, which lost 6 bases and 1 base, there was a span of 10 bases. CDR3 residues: CASSFTASGANVLTF. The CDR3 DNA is TGTGCCAGCAGTTTTACCGCTTCTGGGGCCAACGTCCTGACTTTC.

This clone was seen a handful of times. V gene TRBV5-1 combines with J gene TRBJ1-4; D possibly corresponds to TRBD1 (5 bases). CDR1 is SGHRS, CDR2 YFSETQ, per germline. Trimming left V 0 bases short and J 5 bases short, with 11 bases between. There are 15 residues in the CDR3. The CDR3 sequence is CASSLEGHRNEKLFF. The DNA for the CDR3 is TGCGCCAGCAGCTTGGAAGGACATCGGAATGAAAAACTGTTTTTT.